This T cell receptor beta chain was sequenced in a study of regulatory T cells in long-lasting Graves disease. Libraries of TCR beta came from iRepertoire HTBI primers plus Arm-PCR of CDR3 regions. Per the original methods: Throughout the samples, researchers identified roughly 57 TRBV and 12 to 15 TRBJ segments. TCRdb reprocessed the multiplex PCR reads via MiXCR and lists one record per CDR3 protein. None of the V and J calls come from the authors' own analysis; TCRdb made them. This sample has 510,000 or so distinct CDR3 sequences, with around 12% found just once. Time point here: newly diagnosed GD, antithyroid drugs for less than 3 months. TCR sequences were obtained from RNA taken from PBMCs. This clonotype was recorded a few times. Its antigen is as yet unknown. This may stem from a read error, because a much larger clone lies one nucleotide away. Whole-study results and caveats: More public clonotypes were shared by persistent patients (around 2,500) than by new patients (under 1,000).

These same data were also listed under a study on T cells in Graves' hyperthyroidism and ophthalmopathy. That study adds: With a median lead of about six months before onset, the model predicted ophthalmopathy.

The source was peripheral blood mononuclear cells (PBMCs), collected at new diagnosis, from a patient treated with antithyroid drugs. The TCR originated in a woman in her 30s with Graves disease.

Here the CDR3 DNA reads TGTGCCAGCAGTATAGGGCGGGAGGGCAATGAGCAGTACTTC. As protein: CASSIGREGNEQYF. The V and J genes are TRBV27 and TRBJ2-5, with 9 bases aligning to TRBD2. Germline lookup yields CDR1 MNHEY and CDR2 SMNVEV (reference sequence). V was clipped by 5 bases and J by 11 bases; unmatched bases: 12. There are 14 residues in the CDR3.